The entry below gives a single TCR beta chain sequence along with its context. The antigen is unknown. Time point meaning: newly diagnosed, previously untreated cHL patient sample. It was by magnetic negative selection that CD4+ T cells were purified from thawed PBMCs. PBMCs from patients with newly diagnosed, untreated classical Hodgkin lymphoma served as a comparison group for the relapsed/refractory trial patients. These data are taken from a study of PD-1 blockade in classical Hodgkin lymphoma. Overall study findings and caveats: Healthy donors reportedly exceeded newly diagnosed patients in baseline TCR diversity. Why the repertoires differ is still unclear, perhaps disease activity or prior therapy.

TCRdb's table, derived via immunoSEQ multiplex PCR, lists solely in-frame clones and lacks some. The repertoire consists of 25,000 to 35,000 clones, with approximately 90% occurring once and the leading ten covering 0.95% to 1.5%. Sequenced: CD4+ T cells from blood. This clonotype was sampled from a human donor with classical Hodgkin lymphoma.

The chain's CDR3 is CASSEVRLAQYF. CDR3 nucleotide sequence: TGTGCCAGCAGTGAAGTCCGCCTAGCTCAGTACTTC. The V and J genes are TRBV6-1 and TRBJ2-7, with D possibly TRBD2 on 5 matching bases. The germline V and J ends were trimmed by 1 base and 10 bases, with 11 bases remaining between them. This CDR3 has 12 residues. Germline-derived CDR1 and CDR2 are MNHNS and SASEGT.